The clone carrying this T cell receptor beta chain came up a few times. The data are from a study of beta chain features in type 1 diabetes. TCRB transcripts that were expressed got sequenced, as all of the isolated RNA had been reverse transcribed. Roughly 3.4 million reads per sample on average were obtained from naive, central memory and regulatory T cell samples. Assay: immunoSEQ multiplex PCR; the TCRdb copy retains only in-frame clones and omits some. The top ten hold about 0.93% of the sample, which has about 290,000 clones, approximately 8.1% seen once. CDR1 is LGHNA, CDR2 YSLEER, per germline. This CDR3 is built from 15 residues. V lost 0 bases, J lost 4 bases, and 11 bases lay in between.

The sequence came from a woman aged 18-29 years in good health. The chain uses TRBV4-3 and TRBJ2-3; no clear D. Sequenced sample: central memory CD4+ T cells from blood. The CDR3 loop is CASSQDPLDSDTQYF. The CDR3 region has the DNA TGCGCCAGCAGCCAAGATCCCCTAGACTCAGATACGCAGTATTTT.